This T cell receptor beta chain was obtained from a study of post-analysis software for immune sequencing data. Worth noting for this clonotype: The antigen is unknown.

Study-wide findings and caveats: Diversity measured as normalized Chao1 was significantly lower in multiple sclerosis patients than in controls.

Carried by the TCR beta cDNA libraries were unique molecular identifiers. One entry per CDR3 protein results from TCRdb running MiXCR on the PCR reads. The table includes about 810,000 distinct CDR3 sequences, roughly 50% detected once. Sequencing input: blood. The sequence derives from a girl aged 5 to 17 with multiple sclerosis.

The CDR3, as DNA: TGTGCCAGCAGCTCCAATCGGGCGGGGGCTTACAATGAGCAGTTCTTC. Translation: CASSSNRAGAYNEQFF. The chain combines TRBV7-3 with TRBJ2-1; the D gene is possibly TRBD2 (7 bases). V lost 4 bases and J 4 bases, leaving 17 bases between the germline ends. The CDR3 extends over 16 amino acids. Per the germline V gene, CDR1 is SGHTA and CDR2 is FQGTGA.